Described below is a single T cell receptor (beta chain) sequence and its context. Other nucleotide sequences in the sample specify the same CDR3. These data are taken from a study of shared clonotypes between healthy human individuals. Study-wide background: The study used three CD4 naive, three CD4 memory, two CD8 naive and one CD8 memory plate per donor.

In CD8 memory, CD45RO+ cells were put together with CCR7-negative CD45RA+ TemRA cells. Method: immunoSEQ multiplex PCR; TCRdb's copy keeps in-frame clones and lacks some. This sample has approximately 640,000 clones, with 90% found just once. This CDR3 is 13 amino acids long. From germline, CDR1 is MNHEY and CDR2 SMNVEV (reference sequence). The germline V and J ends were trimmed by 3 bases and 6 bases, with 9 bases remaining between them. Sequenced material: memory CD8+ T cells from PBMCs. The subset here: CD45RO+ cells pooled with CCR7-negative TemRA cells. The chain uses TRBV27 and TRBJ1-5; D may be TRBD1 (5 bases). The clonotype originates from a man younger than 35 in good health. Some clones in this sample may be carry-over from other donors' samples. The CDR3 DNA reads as TGTGCCAGCAGTTTCGGGGGGGGTCAGCCCCAGCATTTT. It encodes CASSFGGGQPQHF.